This T cell receptor (beta chain) emerged from a study of shared clonotypes between healthy human individuals. V dropped 6 bases and J dropped 0 bases, with 5 bases sitting between them. In germline, CDR1 is KGHSH, CDR2 LQKENI. This CDR3 is built from 12 residues. Measured with immunoSEQ multiplex PCR; TCRdb has only the in-frame clones, and not every one. The sample has about 670,000 clones; approximately 79% are singletons. Of note for this clone: This sample also contains other DNA sequences that code for the same CDR3.

Material: memory CD4+ T cells sorted from blood. Sample subset: CD45RA-negative fraction. The TCR sequence derives from a woman aged 30 to 39 in good health. The chain has TRBV18 and TRBJ2-5; D is uncertain. Written as DNA, the CDR3 is TGTGCCAGCTCCCGGGACCAAGAGACCCAGTACTTC. Protein sequence: CASSRDQETQYF.